The clone carrying this T cell receptor (beta chain) was seen ten or more times. No antigen is known for it. The CDR3 length is 17 residues. With 0 bases removed from V and 0 bases from J, the gap between germline ends came to 12 bases. The V gene's germline CDR1 is SGHRS and CDR2 YFSETQ. This sample stems from a study of CD8 T cells in ankylosing spondylitis. Findings and limits, study-wide: A TCR beta motif of 7 to 9 highly homologous variants seemed to mark ankylosing spondylitis blood. Clones linked to disease were reported to show significant enrichment in matched ankylosing spondylitis synovial fluid. In the blood and synovial fluid of reactive arthritis, some motif variants had been previously reported.

Quantitative 5'-RACE with molecular barcodes was used to make the TCR beta libraries. Each CDR3 protein is one row after TCRdb ran MiXCR on the 5' RACE reads. Here the sample spans around 130,000 distinct CDR3 sequences, about 6.5% being singletons. This chain connects TRBV5-1 to TRBJ1-4; TRBD1 is a possible D gene (6 bases). The sequence derives from a male donor with ankylosing spondylitis or in good health (not recorded which). The source material was blood, either unsorted or a sorted T cell fraction (not recorded which). The CDR3 nucleotides read TGCGCCAGCAGCTTGGAGGGGACATTCGCAACTAATGAAAAACTGTTTTTT. Translating gives CASSLEGTFATNEKLFF.